What follows are 28 T cell receptor beta chains derived from one specimen sequenced in a study of blood T cell repertoires in COVID-19. Measured with immunoSEQ multiplex PCR; TCRdb has only the in-frame clones, and not every one. The sample yields about 23,000 clones, 75% to 95% seen once. Specimen: peripheral blood. These receptor sequences come from a human donor in a cohort sampled during active COVID-19.

Only one count was recorded for this clone. The chain uses TRBV2 and TRBJ2-5; D might be TRBD2 (5 bases). The CDR3 is 13 residues long. V was shortened by 6 bases and J by 3 bases, with 11 bases between the two germline ends. The germline gives CDR1 SNHLY, CDR2 FYNNEI. The DNA for the CDR3 is TGTGCCAGCAGGGGCGCCGGGAAAGAGACCCAGTACTTC. It translates to CASRGAGKETQYF.

J is TRBJ2-2 and V is TRBV2; 10 nucleotides line up with TRBD2. J gave up 2 bases and V 8 bases, and 2 bases lay outside the gene matches. The CDR3 runs to 14 residues. CDR1 is SNHLY and CDR2 is FYNNEI in the germline V gene. This chain's CDR3 is CASERGGNTGELFF. The DNA of the CDR3 is TGTGCCAGCGAGCGGGGGGGTAACACCGGGGAGCTGTTTTTT.

The V call is TRBV10-3, the J call TRBJ1-2, with TRBD1 identical over 9 bases. Per the germline V gene, CDR1 is ENHRY and CDR2 is SYGVKD. Germline trimming cut 4 bases from V and 2 bases from J; bases unmatched to any gene: 5. The CDR3 contains 15 residues. CDR3 in amino acids: CAISGGQGQNYGYTF. The CDR3 bases are TGTGCCATCAGTGGGGGACAGGGACAAAACTATGGCTACACCTTC.

J is TRBJ2-5 and V is TRBV20-1; 8 bases align to TRBD1. V gave up 3 bases and J gave up 3 bases; unmatched junction bases: 3. The CDR3 runs 13 residues. The germline V gene has CDR1 DFQATT and CDR2 SNEGSKA (reference sequence). In DNA, the CDR3 is TGCAGTGCTAGTCGGACAGGGAAAGAGACCCAGTACTTC. Translated: CSASRTGKETQYF.

The J gene is TRBJ1-2, the V gene TRBV18; TRBD1 agrees at 8 bases. CDR1 and CDR2 (germline): KGHSH, LQKENI. V was pared by 3 bases and J by 4 bases, with 16 bases of the junction left unmatched. The CDR3 runs 18 residues. The CDR3 DNA follows: TGTGCCAGCTCACCCTCGGGAGCAGGGGGCAGGGGGCCCTATGGCTACACCTTC. This codes for CASSPSGAGGRGPYGYTF.

The genes are TRBV5-1 and TRBJ2-3, with 7 bases identical to TRBD2. In germline, CDR1 is SGHRS, CDR2 YFSETQ. This CDR3 comprises 15 residues. Losses at the gene ends were 4 bases for V and 10 bases for J; bases not matched to a gene: 15. Written as DNA, the CDR3 is TGCGCCAGCAGCCAGGGCGGGAGCCAACGGTTGGCGCAGTATTTT. Its protein is CASSQGGSQRLAQYF. Full variable domain (missing parts from reference TRBV5-1 and TRBJ2-3): KAGVTQTPRYLIKTRGQQVTLSCSPISGHRSVSWYQQTPGQGLQFLFEYFSETQRNKGNFPGRFSGRQFSNSRSEMNVSTLELGDSALYLCASSQGGSQRLAQYFGPGTRLTVL.

The rearrangement uses TRBV7-2 and TRBJ2-1; a weak D match, TRBD1 (6 bases). The length of the CDR3 is 15 residues. Germline values: CDR1 SGHTA, CDR2 FQGNSA. V gave up 5 bases and J gave up 0 bases, with 11 bases separating them. CDR3 loop: CASSQDRSSYNEQFF. The CDR3 DNA reads TGTGCCAGCAGCCAAGACAGGAGCTCCTACAATGAGCAGTTCTTC.

The genes are TRBV6-6 and TRBJ2-7; 8 bases map to TRBD1. V trimming: 6 bases; J trimming: 1 base; junction bases outside the gene matches: 5. Germline V gene sequence: CDR1 MNHNY, CDR2 SVGAGI (reference sequence). This CDR3 has 14 amino acids. In DNA, the CDR3 is TGTGCCAGCAGAACGACAGGGGCGTCCTACGAGCAGTACTTC. Protein sequence: CASRTTGASYEQYF.

This rearrangement joins TRBV13 to TRBJ2-3; 12 nucleotides match TRBD2. Germline CDR1 and CDR2: PRHDT and FYEKMQ (reference sequence). This CDR3 comprises 16 residues. Unmatched junction bases numbered 4, after V lost 3 bases and J lost 3 bases. CDR3 nucleotides: TGTGCCAGCAGCTTTGTGGGACTAGCGGGTACAGATACGCAGTATTTT. This encodes CASSFVGLAGTDTQYF. Filled out from reference TRBV13 and TRBJ2-3, the complete variable domain reads AAGVIQSPRHLIKEKRETATLKCYPIPRHDTVYWYQQGPGQDPQFLISFYEKMQSDKGSIPDRFSAQQFSDYHSELNMSSLELGDSALYFCASSFVGLAGTDTQYFGPGTRLTVL.

The V call is TRBV6-6, the J call TRBJ2-1, with D uncertain. CDR1 is MNHNY and CDR2 is SVGAGI in the germline V gene (reference sequence). This CDR3 comprises 16 residues. V lost 7 bases and J 8 bases, leaving 24 bases between the germline ends. The CDR3 bases are TGTGCCAGCACCCGCTTAGCCGGAAGATCATACGATGAGCAGTTCTTC. Residues: CASTRLAGRSYDEQFF.

The genes are TRBV7-2 and TRBJ1-2; 10 bases match TRBD1. Germline V gives CDR1 SGHTA, CDR2 FQGNSA. V was pared by 2 bases and J by 4 bases, with 13 bases of the junction left unmatched. This CDR3 region has 18 residues. Here the CDR3 reads CASSLYAGTGEARYGYTF. The CDR3 DNA follows: TGTGCCAGCAGCTTATATGCGGGGACAGGGGAAGCCCGCTATGGCTACACCTTC. Full variable domain (rest looked up from reference TRBV7-2 and TRBJ1-2): GAGVSQSPSNKVTEKGKDVELRCDPISGHTALYWYRQSLGQGLEFLIYFQGNSAPDKSGLPSDRFSAERTGGSVSTLTIQRTQQEDSAVYLCASSLYAGTGEARYGYTFGSGTRLTVV.

The chain employs TRBV10-3 and TRBJ1-1, with 7 positions matching TRBD1. In germline, CDR1 is ENHRY, CDR2 SYGVKD. CDR3 length: 13 amino acids. J gave up 6 bases and V 7 bases, and 8 bases lay outside the gene matches. The CDR3 DNA sequence: TGTGCCATCAACGAGGGGGCTTCGGCTGAAGCTTTCTTT. It specifies CAINEGASAEAFF.

This rearrangement joins TRBV5-1 to TRBJ2-7; a weak D match, TRBD2 (5 bases). CDR1 SGHRS and CDR2 YFSETQ come from the germline V gene. The V end was cut by 0 bases, the J end by 7 bases, with 11 bases between. The length of the CDR3 is 13 residues. Written as DNA, the CDR3 is TGCGCCAGCAGCTTGGCTAGCACCAGGGAGCAGTACTTC. It codes for CASSLASTREQYF.

V usage is TRBV19 and J usage is TRBJ2-3; 7 positions agree with TRBD2. The junction had 9 bases not matched to a gene; V was cut back by 6 bases and J by 3 bases. The CDR3 is made up of 15 amino acids. From germline, CDR1 is LNHDA and CDR2 SQIVND (reference sequence). The CDR3 DNA follows: TGTGCCAGTAGCCCCCTGGGGGGGGTGACAGATACGCAGTATTTT. Translating it yields CASSPLGGVTDTQYF.

Details on this clone: This specimen includes other DNA sequences encoding the same CDR3. This sequence joins TRBV30 and TRBJ1-1; possible D gene TRBD1, 5 bases. Germline V lookup: CDR1 GTSNPN, CDR2 SVGIG (reference sequence). This CDR3 is built from 13 residues. V gave up 3 bases and J gave up 3 bases, with 11 bases separating them. CDR3 sequence (DNA): TGTGCCTGGAGCCGCGGGGGGGACACTGAAGCTTTCTTT. Its translation: CAWSRGGDTEAFF.

The chain couples TRBV6-2 or TRBV6-3 to TRBJ1-2, with D unclear. CDR3 length: 13 residues. V shed 2 bases and J shed 2 bases, with 6 bases lying between them. CDR1 MNHEY and CDR2 SVGEGT come from the germline V gene. This chain's CDR3 is CASSYVQNYGYTF. CDR3 sequence (DNA): TGTGCCAGCAGTTACGTCCAGAACTATGGCTACACCTTC.

The chain couples TRBV27 to TRBJ2-7, with 8 bases identical to TRBD1. CDR1 and CDR2 from the germline V gene are MNHEY and SMNVEV (reference sequence). J lost 3 bases, V lost 4 bases, and 2 bases had no gene match. This CDR3 comprises 13 residues. The DNA for the CDR3 is TGTGCCAGCAGTTCCAGGGGGCGCTACGAGCAGTACTTC. Its protein is CASSSRGRYEQYF.

The V gene is TRBV9, the J gene TRBJ2-5, with D perhaps matching TRBD2 (6 bases). The CDR3 sequence is 15 residues long. Trimming cost V 0 bases and J 5 bases, with 14 bases left between them. Germline CDR1 and CDR2: SGDLS and YYNGEE. DNA of the CDR3: TGTGCCAGCAGCGTAGCTGCGGGGTTTAGGGAGACCCAGTACTTC. Translated: CASSVAAGFRETQYF.

Here the CDR3 DNA reads TGTGCCAGCAGCCCCTGGGAGGCGGATGAAAAACTGTTTTTT. Its translation is CASSPWEADEKLFF. The genes are TRBV5-6 and TRBJ1-4; D remains ambiguous. V lost 4 bases to trimming and J lost 6 bases, with 13 bases between them. CDR1 is SGHDT and CDR2 is YYEEEE in the germline V gene. The CDR3 consists of 14 residues.

This clone was counted once. This chain links TRBV12-5 with TRBJ2-2, with TRBD2 matching over 8 bases. Trimming cost V 5 bases and J 4 bases; bases outside gene matches: 9. The CDR3 spans 16 residues. The V gene's germline CDR1 is LGHNT and CDR2 FRNRAP. The CDR3 sequence: CASGPPGGRFTGELFF. DNA for the CDR3: TGTGCTAGTGGTCCCCCGGGGGGGCGTTTCACCGGGGAGCTGTTTTTT.

This clone was counted a single time. The chain carries TRBV10-1 and TRBJ1-2; perhaps TRBD1 as D (6 bases). This CDR3 contains 13 residues. Germline CDR1 is WNHNN and CDR2 is SYGVQD (reference sequence). V was trimmed by 11 bases and J by 3 bases, leaving 16 bases between them. Here the CDR3 DNA reads TGCGCCGGACCTCCGGGACACTACTATGGCTACACCTTC. This sequence encodes CAGPPGHYYGYTF.

The chain has TRBV30 and TRBJ1-1, with D possibly matching TRBD1 (6 bases). CDR3 length equals 15 residues. The germline V and J ends were trimmed by 0 bases and 1 base, with 12 bases remaining between them. The germline gives CDR1 GTSNPN, CDR2 SVGIG (reference sequence). CDR3 amino acids: CAWSVLTGGNTEAFF. The CDR3 DNA is TGTGCCTGGAGTGTACTGACAGGCGGGAACACTGAAGCTTTCTTT.

The CDR3 region is CASNQPGRGHFTEAFF. The CDR3 nucleotides are TGTGCCAGCAACCAACCAGGCCGGGGTCACTTCACTGAAGCTTTCTTT. The V gene is TRBV6-6, the J gene TRBJ1-1; no firm D call. The ends were cut back, 7 bases at V and 4 bases at J, with 22 bases in the middle. The CDR3 sequence is 16 residues long. The germline V gene has CDR1 MNHNY and CDR2 SVGAGI (reference sequence).

The CDR3 sequence: CASSYSVAGGPKYEQYF. As DNA, the CDR3 is TGTGCCAGCAGTTACTCGGTTGCGGGGGGGCCTAAGTACGAGCAGTACTTC. The chain combines TRBV6-2 or TRBV6-3 with TRBJ2-7; 9 positions match TRBD2. This CDR3 comprises 17 residues. From germline, CDR1 is MNHEY and CDR2 SVGEGT. V was pared by 0 bases and J by 4 bases, with 10 bases of the junction left unmatched.

The rearrangement uses TRBV6-1 and TRBJ2-7; D gene uncertain. Germline CDR1 is MNHNS and CDR2 is SASEGT. The CDR3 totals 13 residues. V dropped 2 bases and J dropped 2 bases, with 7 bases sitting between them. This CDR3 reads CASSEKPTYEQYF. The CDR3 DNA reads as TGTGCCAGCAGTGAAAAGCCTACCTACGAGCAGTACTTC.

V gene TRBV7-3 combines with J gene TRBJ2-1, with 8 positions matching TRBD1. CDR1 and CDR2 from the germline V gene are SGHTA and FQGTGA. The CDR3 sequence is 15 residues long. V was pared by 4 bases and J by 2 bases, with 4 bases of the junction left unmatched. The CDR3 loop reads CASSSDRGPYNEQFF. The CDR3 coding sequence is TGTGCCAGCAGCTCCGACAGGGGCCCCTACAATGAGCAGTTCTTC.

V gene TRBV19 combines with J gene TRBJ2-7; TRBD1 matches 9 bases. CDR1 is LNHDA and CDR2 is SQIVND in the germline V gene (reference sequence). The CDR3 loop spans 14 amino acids. The V and J ends lost 4 bases and 2 bases, in that order; junction bases with no gene match: 3. The CDR3: CASSRGTGPYEQYF. CDR3 DNA sequence: TGTGCCAGTAGTAGGGGGACAGGGCCCTACGAGCAGTACTTC. The full variable domain, in which reference TRBV19 and TRBJ2-7 provide the parts outside the CDR3, is DGGITQSPKYLFRKEGQNVTLSCEQNLNHDAMYWYRQDPGQGLRLIYYSQIVNDFQKGDIAEGYSVSREKKESFPLTVTSAQKNPTAFYLCASSRGTGPYEQYFGPGTRLTVT.

The rearrangement links TRBV27 to TRBJ1-1, with D perhaps matching TRBD1 (5 bases). Trimming stripped 6 bases from V and 3 bases from J, with 14 bases between. The CDR3 length is 14 residues. CDR1 is MNHEY, CDR2 SMNVEV, per germline (reference sequence). CDR3 sequence (DNA): TGTGCCAGCAGGGATGGTGGGGGGTACACTGAAGCTTTCTTT. This codes for CASRDGGGYTEAFF.